The present TCR beta chain was sequenced within a study of blood T cells in healthy people across ages. The CDR3 has 13 amino acids. After removal of 6 bases from V and 5 bases from J, the junction contained 4 bases not matched to a gene. The study, taken as a whole, reports: Researchers report that TCR beta diversity correlated strongly with naive T cell percentage. Because sorting was not performed, PBMCs prevented conclusive naive versus antigen-experienced comparison.

The second PCR ran about 6 to 11 cycles with a sample-barcoded 5' primer and J-beta primers. MiXCR, applied by TCRdb to the 5' RACE reads, yields one record per CDR3 protein. The data contain about 640,000 distinct CDR3 sequences, about 54% of them singletons. In the case of this clonotype: What it binds is not known.

The donors, aged 6 to 90, were healthy Caucasians from Russia. Per-sample PBMC isolation yielded at least 6.5 million cells. The specimen was blood. This rearrangement joins TRBV12-3 or TRBV12-4 to TRBJ2-3, with 8 bases that match TRBD2. This TCR derives from a man aged 60-69 years in good health. The DNA of the CDR3 is TGTGCCAGCAGACTCCTAGCGGGAGATACGCAGTATTTT. This gives the protein CASRLLAGDTQYF.